This TCR beta chain was sequenced during a study of cytomegalovirus exposure and HLA in healthy donors. PCR primers comprised 60 Vbeta and 13 Jbeta primers. Using immunoSEQ multiplex PCR, the repertoire was profiled, and TCRdb retains in-frame clones only, with some absent. The data show about 150,000 clones, with roughly 72% seen just once and 2.1% held by the top ten. With regard to this clone: No antigen is known for it.

Overall study results and limits: In an earlier analysis, most TCR beta V segments were productive about 87% or about 30% of the time. Exclusion applied to some V segments, including TRBV6-2 and TRBV6-3, as they were indistinguishable.

This CDR3 has 14 amino acids. J lost 5 bases, V lost 4 bases, and 5 bases had no gene match. CDR1 is SGHKS and CDR2 is YYEKEE in the germline V gene (reference sequence). This receptor was identified in a man in his forties in good health and CMV-seronegative. The chain couples TRBV5-5 to TRBJ1-4, with TRBD1 matching over 7 bases. What was sequenced was PBMCs. The CDR3 DNA follows: TGTGCCAGCAGCCCCGGGACAGTGAATGAAAAACTGTTTTTT. Its protein is CASSPGTVNEKLFF.